This T cell receptor (beta chain) originates from a study of cytomegalovirus exposure and HLA in healthy donors. The CDR3 loop spans 11 amino acids. CDR1 and CDR2 (germline): SGDLS, YYNGEE. Trimming removed 0 bases at V and 5 bases at J, with 3 bases between. Produced via immunoSEQ multiplex PCR; TCRdb's table is partial and in-frame only. The repertoire holds 150,000 to 200,000 clones, with approximately 88% as singletons. This sequence was found in a man aged 18 to 30 in good health and CMV-seropositive. The material sequenced was PBMCs. The rearrangement links TRBV9 to TRBJ2-7; no firm D call. Here the CDR3 reads CASSVGDEQYF. CDR3 nucleotide sequence: TGTGCCAGCAGCGTAGGCGACGAGCAGTACTTC.